These 5 T cell receptor beta chains were sequenced from one sample in a study of T cell changes during pregnancy in multiple sclerosis. Generated by immunoSEQ multiplex PCR, the TCRdb table keeps only in-frame clones and is missing some. The sample shows tens of thousands of clones, about 90% of them seen only once. The sequencing used CD4+ T cells from peripheral blood mononuclear cells, collected after pregnancy. These TCRs come from a female donor with multiple sclerosis, enrolled in a pregnancy study.

This sequence joins TRBV7-9 and TRBJ2-7, with 11 bases matching TRBD1. The junction had 6 bases not matched to a gene; V was cut back by 5 bases and J by 6 bases. Germline V gives CDR1 SEHNR, CDR2 FQNEAQ (reference sequence). This CDR3 comprises 14 residues. This CDR3 reads CASSPGTGGLEQYF. The CDR3 DNA follows: TGTGCCAGCAGCCCCGGGACAGGGGGTCTCGAGCAGTACTTC.

The CDR3: CASSRLDRDGTEAFF. CDR3 DNA sequence: TGTGCCAGCAGCCGGCTGGACAGGGATGGCACTGAAGCTTTCTTT. V usage is TRBV5-4 and J usage is TRBJ1-1; the match to TRBD1 covers 8 bases. J was trimmed by 4 bases and V by 4 bases; bases with no gene match: 9. The length of the CDR3 is 15 residues. Germline V gives CDR1 SGHNT, CDR2 YYREEE (reference sequence).

V usage is TRBV19 and J usage is TRBJ2-5; D is unclear. The CDR3 runs 11 residues. Trimming took 9 bases from V and 3 from J, leaving 8 bases between them. Germline CDR1 LNHDA, CDR2 SQIVND (reference sequence). As DNA, the CDR3 is TGTGCCAGCCTAGAAGAAGAGACCCAGTACTTC. The encoded protein is CASLEEETQYF. Together with reference TRBV19 and TRBJ2-5, the CDR3 gives the full variable domain: DGGITQSPKYLFRKEGQNVTLSCEQNLNHDAMYWYRQDPGQGLRLIYYSQIVNDFQKGDIAEGYSVSREKKESFPLTVTSAQKNPTAFYLCASLEEETQYFGPGTRLLVL.

The chain recombines TRBV6-1 with TRBJ2-7; D is perhaps TRBD1 (6 bases). The CDR3 is 14 residues long. The V gene's germline CDR1 is MNHNS and CDR2 SASEGT. V gave up 5 bases and J gave up 2 bases, with 13 bases separating them. This CDR3 reads CASSHRAPTYEQYF. Written as DNA, the CDR3 is TGTGCCAGCAGTCACAGGGCTCCGACCTACGAGCAGTACTTC.

This rearrangement joins TRBV19 to TRBJ1-1; D ambiguous. CDR1 is LNHDA and CDR2 is SQIVND in the germline V gene (reference sequence). This CDR3 is built from 15 residues. Trimming took off 7 bases at V and 1 base at J, with 16 bases between the two ends. DNA of the CDR3: TGTGCCAGTACGGGCTGGGTGGAGGGGAACACTGAAGCTTTCTTT. Its protein product is CASTGWVEGNTEAFF.